These T cell receptor beta chains were read from a single sample in a study of blood T cell repertoires in COVID-19. The method was immunoSEQ multiplex PCR; TCRdb's version includes in-frame clones alone and lacks a portion of them. The sample holds around 300,000 clones, 90% seen once. The source material was peripheral blood. The receptor source for this set is a woman aged 40-49 years with acute or convalescent COVID-19. CDR3s include the opening cysteine and the closing phenylalanine or tryptophan. D genes are given only for firm matches. Some rows have no size entry. The others give once, few or many, or a class for an expanded clone.

J gene: TRBJ2-2; clone size: .; V gene: TRBV10-3; D gene: TRBD2; CDR3 DNA: TGTGCCATCAGTAAGACTAGCGGGAACACCGGGGAGCTGTTTTTT; CDR3 protein: CAISKTSGNTGELFF
J gene: TRBJ1-4; clone size: .; V gene: TRBV6-5; D gene: .; CDR3 DNA: TGTGCCAGCAGTCTCTCTCAGGGTGCCGAAAAACTGTTTTTT; CDR3 protein: CASSLSQGAEKLFF
J gene: TRBJ1-1; clone size: .; V gene: TRBV6-5; D gene: .; CDR3 DNA: TGTGCCACACACGAGGGTTCCGGGTGGAACACTGAAGCTTTCTTT; CDR3 protein: CATHEGSGWNTEAFF
J gene: TRBJ1-1; clone size: .; V gene: TRBV3-1/TRBV3-2; D gene: .; CDR3 DNA: TGTGCCAGCAGCCAAAACACCCGACGGGCTGAAGCTTTCTTT; CDR3 protein: CASSQNTRRAEAFF
J gene: TRBJ1-1; clone size: .; V gene: TRBV5-4; D gene: .; CDR3 DNA: TGTGCCAGCAGCTTATTTGGGGCAGGAACTGAAGCTTTCTTT; CDR3 protein: CASSLFGAGTEAFF
J gene: TRBJ1-3; clone size: .; V gene: TRBV2; D gene: .; CDR3 DNA: TGTGCCAGCAGTGTGTCAGGGCGCTCTGGAAACACCATATATTTT; CDR3 protein: CASSVSGRSGNTIYF
J gene: TRBJ2-3; clone size: .; V gene: TRBV23-1; D gene: TRBD2; CDR3 DNA: TGCGCCAGCAGTCAATCGCATATAGCGGGGGGAGGAGATACGCAGTATTTT; CDR3 protein: CASSQSHIAGGGDTQYF
J gene: TRBJ2-5; clone size: .; V gene: TRBV9; D gene: TRBD2; CDR3 DNA: TGTGCCAGCAGCGTCGAGGGGAGGGGTGAGACCCAGTACTTC; CDR3 protein: CASSVEGRGETQYF
J gene: TRBJ1-5; clone size: .; V gene: TRBV3-1/TRBV3-2; D gene: .; CDR3 DNA: TGTGCCAGCAGCCCGTATAGTGAACAGCCCCAGCATTTT; CDR3 protein: CASSPYSEQPQHF
J gene: TRBJ1-1; clone size: .; V gene: TRBV19; D gene: .; CDR3 DNA: TGTGCCAGTAGTATATCAGGTCGAACTGAAGCTTTCTTT; CDR3 protein: CASSISGRTEAFF
J gene: TRBJ1-2; clone size: .; V gene: TRBV30; D gene: .; CDR3 DNA: TGTGCCTGGAAGTGGGGGCAGCTGGGGGGCTACACCTTC; CDR3 protein: CAWKWGQLGGYTF
J gene: TRBJ1-3; clone size: .; V gene: TRBV25-1; D gene: .; CDR3 DNA: TGTGCCAGCAGTGAATTCTTCCCGGGGTCGGCCGGAAACACCATATATTTT; CDR3 protein: CASSEFFPGSAGNTIYF
J gene: TRBJ2-1; clone size: .; V gene: TRBV4-1; D gene: .; CDR3 DNA: TGCGCCAGCAGCCGGACTGGGGGGGCCTCCTACAATGAGCAGTTCTTC; CDR3 protein: CASSRTGGASYNEQFF
J gene: TRBJ1-6; clone size: few; V gene: TRBV28; D gene: TRBD1; CDR3 DNA: TGTGCCAGCAGTTTACCTGGACAGGGGTTGAATTCACCCCTCCACTTT; CDR3 protein: CASSLPGQGLNSPLHF
J gene: TRBJ2-1; clone size: once; V gene: TRBV10-3; D gene: TRBD2; CDR3 DNA: TGTGCCATCAGTGATAGGGTGCGCGGGGGGGGGACAAGTGAGCAGTTCTTC; CDR3 protein: CAISDRVRGGGTSEQFF
J gene: TRBJ1-1; clone size: .; V gene: TRBV5-6; D gene: .; CDR3 DNA: TGTGCCAGCAGCTTCACAGTGAACACTGAAGCTTTCTTT; CDR3 protein: CASSFTVNTEAFF
J gene: TRBJ1-2; clone size: once; V gene: TRBV25-1; D gene: TRBD1; CDR3 DNA: TGTGCCAGCAGTGAACCCTCGGGAAGGGGGCTTGGCTACACCTTC; CDR3 protein: CASSEPSGRGLGYTF
J gene: TRBJ1-2; clone size: .; V gene: TRBV12-3/TRBV12-4; D gene: TRBD1; CDR3 DNA: TGTGCCAGCAGCAAGCCGGGACAGGGGGGCTACACCTTC; CDR3 protein: CASSKPGQGGYTF
J gene: TRBJ2-5; clone size: .; V gene: TRBV21-1; D gene: .; CDR3 DNA: TGTGCCAGCAGCAAACCTGGCTTAGCAGTAGAGACCCAGTACTTC; CDR3 protein: CASSKPGLAVETQYF
J gene: TRBJ1-2; clone size: few; V gene: TRBV5-1; D gene: .; CDR3 DNA: TGCGCCAGCAGCTTGGCTGCAGTGGACTATGGCTACACCTTC; CDR3 protein: CASSLAAVDYGYTF
J gene: TRBJ2-3; clone size: .; V gene: TRBV5-6; D gene: .; CDR3 DNA: TGTGCCAGCAGCTTGGGTCTCGGCACAGATACGCAGTATTTT; CDR3 protein: CASSLGLGTDTQYF
J gene: TRBJ1-2; clone size: .; V gene: TRBV18; D gene: .; CDR3 DNA: TGTGCCAGCTCGTCAAACCCGGACAGCAATGGCTACACCTTC; CDR3 protein: CASSSNPDSNGYTF
J gene: TRBJ2-2; clone size: .; V gene: TRBV3-1/TRBV3-2; D gene: .; CDR3 DNA: TGTGCCAGCACCAGTACGGGGGGCGGCACCGGGGAGCTGTTTTTT; CDR3 protein: CASTSTGGGTGELFF
J gene: TRBJ1-2; clone size: .; V gene: TRBV2; D gene: TRBD1; CDR3 DNA: TGTGCCAGCAGTAGACAGGGGGCAGACTATGGCTACACCTTC; CDR3 protein: CASSRQGADYGYTF
J gene: TRBJ1-1; clone size: .; V gene: TRBV2; D gene: .; CDR3 DNA: TGTGCCAGCAGTTCCAGGGCCATGAACACTGAAGCTTTCTTT; CDR3 protein: CASSSRAMNTEAFF
J gene: TRBJ2-1; clone size: .; V gene: TRBV6-5; D gene: TRBD2; CDR3 DNA: TGTGCCAGCAGTACTAGCGGGGCAGATGAGCAGTTCTTC; CDR3 protein: CASSTSGADEQFF
J gene: TRBJ1-1; clone size: .; V gene: TRBV5-1; D gene: TRBD1; CDR3 DNA: TGCGCCAGCAGCCCGGCCTTCCGGGACAGGGTCACTGAAGCTTTCTTT; CDR3 protein: CASSPAFRDRVTEAFF
J gene: TRBJ1-5; clone size: .; V gene: TRBV24-1; D gene: .; CDR3 DNA: TGTGCCACCAGCCCCCGGGGGGGTGGCAATCAGCCCCAGCATTTT; CDR3 protein: CATSPRGGGNQPQHF
J gene: TRBJ1-3; clone size: .; V gene: TRBV9; D gene: .; CDR3 DNA: TGTGCCAGCAGCGTAGGGACAGTGAACTCTGGAAACACCATATATTTT; CDR3 protein: CASSVGTVNSGNTIYF
J gene: TRBJ2-6; clone size: .; V gene: TRBV9; D gene: .; CDR3 DNA: TGTGCCAGCAGCGTAGTGAGACATACAGCTCTCTCTGGGGCCAACGTCCTGACTTTC; CDR3 protein: CASSVVRHTALSGANVLTF
J gene: TRBJ1-5; clone size: .; V gene: TRBV12-5; D gene: TRBD1; CDR3 DNA: TGTGCTAGTGGTTTGACAGGGGTGAGACAGCCCCAGCATTTT; CDR3 protein: CASGLTGVRQPQHF
J gene: TRBJ1-2; clone size: .; V gene: TRBV10-3; D gene: .; CDR3 DNA: TGTGCCATCAGTTCGCCAAGAGGTTTGGATAGGGGCTACACCTTC; CDR3 protein: CAISSPRGLDRGYTF
J gene: TRBJ2-2; clone size: .; V gene: TRBV5-8; D gene: TRBD1; CDR3 DNA: TGTGCCAGCAGCTTTAACAGGGGGAACACCGGGGAGCTGTTTTTT; CDR3 protein: CASSFNRGNTGELFF
J gene: TRBJ2-2; clone size: .; V gene: TRBV7-2; D gene: .; CDR3 DNA: TGTGCCAGCAGCTTAGGGACTGGACAGAGCACCGGGGAGCTGTTTTTT; CDR3 protein: CASSLGTGQSTGELFF
J gene: TRBJ2-5; clone size: .; V gene: TRBV6-4; D gene: .; CDR3 DNA: TGTGCCAGCAGTGCCCGGAGCGGGGAGACCCAGTACTTC; CDR3 protein: CASSARSGETQYF
J gene: TRBJ2-3; clone size: .; V gene: TRBV6-4; D gene: .; CDR3 DNA: TGTGCCAGCAGTGACGGCTCTCCCCCAACAGATACGCAGTATTTT; CDR3 protein: CASSDGSPPTDTQYF
J gene: TRBJ1-1; clone size: .; V gene: TRBV7-6; D gene: .; CDR3 DNA: TGTGCCAGCAGCCAGACACCGAACACTGAAGCTTTCTTT; CDR3 protein: CASSQTPNTEAFF
J gene: TRBJ1-1; clone size: few; V gene: TRBV24-1; D gene: .; CDR3 DNA: TGTGCCACCAGTGATTTGGCGACACAAAGGGGAGCTTTCTTT; CDR3 protein: CATSDLATQRGAFF
J gene: TRBJ1-2; clone size: .; V gene: TRBV5-1; D gene: TRBD1; CDR3 DNA: TGCGCCAGCAGCTTGGAGGCCAGGGGGGATGGCTACACCTTC; CDR3 protein: CASSLEARGDGYTF
J gene: TRBJ2-5; clone size: .; V gene: TRBV14; D gene: .; CDR3 DNA: TGTGCCAGCAGCCAAAACCTCGGGGAGACCCAGTACTTC; CDR3 protein: CASSQNLGETQYF
J gene: TRBJ2-5; clone size: .; V gene: TRBV7-8; D gene: TRBD2; CDR3 DNA: TGTGCCAGCAGCTACATGCCTAGCGGGGGGGCAGAGACCCAGTACTTC; CDR3 protein: CASSYMPSGGAETQYF
J gene: TRBJ2-3; clone size: .; V gene: TRBV2; D gene: .; CDR3 DNA: TGTGCCAGCAAGGAGGCGGGGAGCACAGATACGCAGTATTTT; CDR3 protein: CASKEAGSTDTQYF
J gene: TRBJ1-5; clone size: .; V gene: TRBV6-6; D gene: TRBD1; CDR3 DNA: TGTGCCAGCCGCGCCTCCAGGACAGGGGATCAGCCCCAGCATTTT; CDR3 protein: CASRASRTGDQPQHF
J gene: TRBJ1-1; clone size: .; V gene: TRBV6-5; D gene: .; CDR3 DNA: TGTGCCAGCTCCGGTTGGCGGAGGTTGAACACTGAAGCTTTCTTT; CDR3 protein: CASSGWRRLNTEAFF
J gene: TRBJ2-1; clone size: .; V gene: TRBV24-1; D gene: .; CDR3 DNA: TGTGCCACCAGTGAAGGGGGACTACCTGAGCAGTTCTTC; CDR3 protein: CATSEGGLPEQFF
J gene: TRBJ1-2; clone size: .; V gene: TRBV9; D gene: .; CDR3 DNA: TGTGCCAGCAGCGCCGGGGGGGGAGCTAACTATGGCTACACCTTC; CDR3 protein: CASSAGGGANYGYTF
J gene: TRBJ2-3; clone size: .; V gene: TRBV5-1; D gene: TRBD2; CDR3 DNA: TGCGCCAGCAGCTTGGCTTTTGGGACTAGCGGGGGGGCTGGAGATACGCAGTATTTT; CDR3 protein: CASSLAFGTSGGAGDTQYF
J gene: TRBJ2-2; clone size: .; V gene: TRBV6-5; D gene: TRBD1; CDR3 DNA: TGTGCCAGCAGCCCGACAGGGCTGTTGGAGCTGTTTTTT; CDR3 protein: CASSPTGLLELFF
J gene: TRBJ1-1; clone size: .; V gene: TRBV7-9; D gene: .; CDR3 DNA: TGTGCCAGCAGCTCGGACAGATTGCGCACTGAAGCTTTCTTT; CDR3 protein: CASSSDRLRTEAFF
J gene: TRBJ1-3; clone size: .; V gene: TRBV12-3/TRBV12-4; D gene: .; CDR3 DNA: TGTGCCAGCAGTGGCAGTGGTGACACCATATATTTT; CDR3 protein: CASSGSGDTIYF
J gene: TRBJ1-2; clone size: .; V gene: TRBV30; D gene: TRBD1; CDR3 DNA: TGTGCCTGGAGACGCGGGACAGGGGGCGGCTATGGCTACACCTTC; CDR3 protein: CAWRRGTGGGYGYTF
J gene: TRBJ1-6; clone size: .; V gene: TRBV3-1/TRBV3-2; D gene: .; CDR3 DNA: TGTGCCAGCAGCCAAGGGACAGATTATAATTCACCCCTCCACTTT; CDR3 protein: CASSQGTDYNSPLHF